The clone carrying this TCR beta chain was observed many times. Germline V lookup: CDR1 SQVTM, CDR2 ANQGSEA. CDR3 length: 14 residues. V lost 4 bases, J lost 0 bases, and 13 bases lay in between. This sample stems from a study of neurological immune-mediated disorders. One entry per CDR3 protein results from TCRdb running MiXCR on the 5' RACE reads. The sample yields tens of thousands of distinct CDR3 sequences, about 9.3% seen once. Material: PBMCs. The chain employs TRBV29-1 and TRBJ2-7; D might be TRBD2 (7 bases). The TCR was taken from a middle-aged man in good health. CDR3 sequence: CSVVSRGASYEQYF. Here the CDR3 DNA reads TGCAGCGTTGTCAGCCGGGGGGCCTCCTACGAGCAGTACTTC.